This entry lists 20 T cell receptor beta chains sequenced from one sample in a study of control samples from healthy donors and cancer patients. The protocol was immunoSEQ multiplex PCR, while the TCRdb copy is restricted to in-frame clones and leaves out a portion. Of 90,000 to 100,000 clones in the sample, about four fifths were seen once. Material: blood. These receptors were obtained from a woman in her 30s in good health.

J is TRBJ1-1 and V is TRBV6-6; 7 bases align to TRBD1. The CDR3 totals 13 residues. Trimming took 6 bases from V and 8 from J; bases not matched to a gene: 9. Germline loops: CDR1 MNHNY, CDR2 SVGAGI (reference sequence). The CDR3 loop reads CASSRTGSGEAFF. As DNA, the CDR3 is TGTGCCAGCAGCAGGACAGGATCTGGAGAAGCTTTCTTT.

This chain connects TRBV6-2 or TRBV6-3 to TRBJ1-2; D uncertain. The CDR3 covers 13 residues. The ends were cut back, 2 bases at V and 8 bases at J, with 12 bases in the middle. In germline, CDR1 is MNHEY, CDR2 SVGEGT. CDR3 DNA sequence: TGTGCCAGCAGTTACGGGCAGCAAGGGGGCTACACCTTC. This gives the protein CASSYGQQGGYTF.

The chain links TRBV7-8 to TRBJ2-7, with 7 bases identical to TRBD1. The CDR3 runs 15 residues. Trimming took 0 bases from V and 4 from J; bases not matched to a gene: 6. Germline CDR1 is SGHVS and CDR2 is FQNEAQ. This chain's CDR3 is CASSLATGSHYEQYF. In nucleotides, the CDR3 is TGTGCCAGCAGCTTAGCGACAGGGTCACATTACGAGCAGTACTTC.

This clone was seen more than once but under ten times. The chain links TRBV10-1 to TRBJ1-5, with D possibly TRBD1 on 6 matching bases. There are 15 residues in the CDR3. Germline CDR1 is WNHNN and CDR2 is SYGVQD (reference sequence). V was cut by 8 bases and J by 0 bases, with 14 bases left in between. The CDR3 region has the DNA TGCGCCAGCCGTTTTAGACAGGATAGCAATCAGCCCCAGCATTTT. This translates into CASRFRQDSNQPQHF.

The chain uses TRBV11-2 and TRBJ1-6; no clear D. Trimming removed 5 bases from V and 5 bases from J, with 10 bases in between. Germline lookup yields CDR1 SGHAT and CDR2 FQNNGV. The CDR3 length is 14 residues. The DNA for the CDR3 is TGTGCCAGCAGCCATCGGGAGAATAATTCACCCCTCCACTTT. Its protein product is CASSHRENNSPLHF.

The CDR3 region is CATSGFVTSGGADTQYF. The CDR3 nucleotides read TGTGCCACCAGTGGATTTGTGACTAGCGGGGGGGCAGATACGCAGTATTTT. V usage is TRBV24-1 and J usage is TRBJ2-3, with 14 nucleotides matching TRBD2. Germline trimming cut 5 bases from V and 4 bases from J; bases unmatched to any gene: 7. The CDR3 contains 17 residues. Germline V lookup: CDR1 KGHDR, CDR2 SFDVKD.

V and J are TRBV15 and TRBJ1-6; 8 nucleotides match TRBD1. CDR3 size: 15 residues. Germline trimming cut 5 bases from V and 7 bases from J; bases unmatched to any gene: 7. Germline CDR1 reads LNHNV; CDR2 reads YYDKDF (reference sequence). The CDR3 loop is CATSSRGLRNSPLHF. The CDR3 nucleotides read TGTGCCACCAGCTCCAGGGGGCTTCGGAATTCACCCCTCCACTTT.

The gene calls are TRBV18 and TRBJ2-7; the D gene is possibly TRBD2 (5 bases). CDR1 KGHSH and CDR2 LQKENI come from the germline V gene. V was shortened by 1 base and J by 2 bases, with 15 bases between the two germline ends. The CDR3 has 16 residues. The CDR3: CASSPQGRWETYEQYF. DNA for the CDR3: TGTGCCAGCTCACCACAAGGCAGGTGGGAGACCTACGAGCAGTACTTC.

CDR3 DNA: TGTGCCAGCAGCCCTACAGGGTTAGTAGCCAAAAACATTCAGTACTTC. Amino acid sequence: CASSPTGLVAKNIQYF. The chain couples TRBV6-6 to TRBJ2-4, with D tentatively TRBD1 (6 bases). Trimming removed 6 bases from V and 0 bases from J, with 15 bases in between. The CDR3 spans 16 residues. From germline, CDR1 is MNHNY and CDR2 SVGAGI (reference sequence).

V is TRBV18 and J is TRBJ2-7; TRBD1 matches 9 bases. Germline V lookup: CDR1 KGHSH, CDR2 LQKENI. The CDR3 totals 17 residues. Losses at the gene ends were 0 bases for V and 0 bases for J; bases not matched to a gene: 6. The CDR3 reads CASSPPGTGRDSYEQYF. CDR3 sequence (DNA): TGTGCCAGCTCACCACCGGGGACAGGGAGAGACTCCTACGAGCAGTACTTC.

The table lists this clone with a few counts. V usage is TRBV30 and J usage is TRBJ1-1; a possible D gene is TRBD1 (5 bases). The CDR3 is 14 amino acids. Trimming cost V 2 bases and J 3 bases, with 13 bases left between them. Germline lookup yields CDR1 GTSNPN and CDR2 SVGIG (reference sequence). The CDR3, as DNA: TGTGCCTGGAGTATAACAACGGGGGACACTGAAGCTTTCTTT. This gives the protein CAWSITTGDTEAFF. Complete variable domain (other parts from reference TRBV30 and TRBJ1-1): SQTIHQWPATLVQPVGSPLSLECTVEGTSNPNLYWYRQAAGRGLQLLFYSVGIGQISSEVPQNLSASRPQDRQFILSSKKLLLSDSGFYLCAWSITTGDTEAFFGQGTRLTVV.

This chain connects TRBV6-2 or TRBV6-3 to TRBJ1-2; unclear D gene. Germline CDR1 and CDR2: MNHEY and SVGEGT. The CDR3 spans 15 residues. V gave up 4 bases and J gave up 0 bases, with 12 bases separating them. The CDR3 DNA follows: TGTGCCAGCAGTTTGGAGGACGGCACTAACTATGGCTACACCTTC. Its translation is CASSLEDGTNYGYTF.

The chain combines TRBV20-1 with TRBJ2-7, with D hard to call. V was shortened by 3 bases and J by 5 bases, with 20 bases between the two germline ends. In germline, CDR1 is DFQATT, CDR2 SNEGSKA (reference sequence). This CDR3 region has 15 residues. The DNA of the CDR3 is TGCAGTGCTAGTGCCGGGCGGCTAACAAAGAACGAGCAGTACTTC. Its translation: CSASAGRLTKNEQYF.

The CDR3 sequence: CSASSSRGGGTDTQYF. CDR3 in DNA: TGCAGTGCTAGTTCGTCGCGGGGGGGAGGCACAGATACGCAGTATTTT. The chain is built from TRBV20-1 and TRBJ2-3, with 9 positions matching TRBD2. V trimming: 3 bases; J trimming: 1 base; junction bases outside the gene matches: 8. In germline, CDR1 is DFQATT, CDR2 SNEGSKA (reference sequence). This CDR3 is built from 16 residues.

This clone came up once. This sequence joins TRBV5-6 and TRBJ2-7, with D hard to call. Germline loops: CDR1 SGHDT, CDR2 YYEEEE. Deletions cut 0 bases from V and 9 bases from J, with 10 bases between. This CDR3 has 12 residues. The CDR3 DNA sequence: TGTGCCAGCAGCTTGGGTGTGAATCGGCAGTACTTC. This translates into CASSLGVNRQYF.

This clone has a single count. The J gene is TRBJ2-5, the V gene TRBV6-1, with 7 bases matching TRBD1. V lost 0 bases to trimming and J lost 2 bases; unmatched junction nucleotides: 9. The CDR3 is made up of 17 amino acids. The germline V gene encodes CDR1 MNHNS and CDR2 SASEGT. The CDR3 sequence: CASSEARLGQPQETQYF. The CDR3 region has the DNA TGTGCCAGCAGTGAAGCGCGTTTGGGACAGCCTCAAGAGACCCAGTACTTC.

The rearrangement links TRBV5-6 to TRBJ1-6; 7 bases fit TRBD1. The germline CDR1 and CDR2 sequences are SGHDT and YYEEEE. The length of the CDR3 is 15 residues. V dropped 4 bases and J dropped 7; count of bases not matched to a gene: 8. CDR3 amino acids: CASSPDRARNSPLHF. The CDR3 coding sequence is TGTGCCAGCAGCCCCGACAGGGCGCGGAATTCACCCCTCCACTTT.

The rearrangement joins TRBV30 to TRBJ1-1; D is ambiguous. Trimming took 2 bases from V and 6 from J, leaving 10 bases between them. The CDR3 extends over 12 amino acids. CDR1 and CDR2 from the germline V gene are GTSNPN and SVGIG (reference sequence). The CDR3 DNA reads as TGTGCCTGGAGTCGGCCAGGTGCTGAAGCTTTCTTT. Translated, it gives CAWSRPGAEAFF.

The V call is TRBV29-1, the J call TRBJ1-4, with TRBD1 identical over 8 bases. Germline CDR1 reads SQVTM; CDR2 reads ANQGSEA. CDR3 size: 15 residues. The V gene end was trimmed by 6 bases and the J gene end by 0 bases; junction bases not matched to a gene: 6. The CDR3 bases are TGCAGCGTGAGGACAGGGCCTGCAACTAATGAAAAACTGTTTTTT. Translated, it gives CSVRTGPATNEKLFF.

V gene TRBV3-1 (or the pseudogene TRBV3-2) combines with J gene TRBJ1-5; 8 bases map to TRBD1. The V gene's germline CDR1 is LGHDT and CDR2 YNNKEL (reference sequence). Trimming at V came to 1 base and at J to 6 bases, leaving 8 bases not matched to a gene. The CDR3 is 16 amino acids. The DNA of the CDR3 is TGTGCCAGCAGCCAAGGCAGTTCAGGGGGCGGTCAGCCCCAGCATTTT. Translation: CASSQGSSGGGQPQHF.